This paragraph covers one T cell receptor beta chain sequence. Its cognate antigen is unknown. This specimen belongs to a study of somatic mutations in cytotoxic T cells in rheumatoid arthritis. Whole-study context: Nearly 100% purity was obtained when some V beta antibody-stained T-cell populations were flow-sorted; these included V beta1+ cells sequenced for TCRB.

Healthy control subjects consisted of blood donors (median age roughly 60 years, range 21-70; about 55% female). The CD4+ and CD8+ fractions came from positive magnetic bead selection and were purity-checked by flow cytometry. Using immunoSEQ multiplex PCR, the repertoire was profiled, and TCRdb retains in-frame clones only, with some absent. This table has nearly 20,000 clones, 86% appearing once. The CDR3 totals 15 residues. CDR1 MDHEN and CDR2 SYDVKM come from the germline V gene. Trimming cost V 9 bases and J 7 bases; bases outside gene matches: 13. General study points: CD8+ T-cell clonality did not differ significantly between rheumatoid arthritis patients and age-matched healthy controls.

This TCR came from a man aged 35 to 55 in good health. The chain is built from TRBV28 and TRBJ2-3, with 10 bases lining up with TRBD2. Sequenced material: CD8+ T cells sorted from blood. CDR3 coding DNA: TGTGCCAGAAATAGAGTGGAGCGGGAGGGAAATACGCAGTATTTT. Its translation is CARNRVEREGNTQYF. The full variable domain, completed using reference TRBV28 and TRBJ2-3, is DVKVTQSSRYLVKRTGEKVFLECVQDMDHENMFWYRQDPGLGLRLIYFSYDVKMKEKGDIPEGYSVSREKKERFSLILESASTNQTSMYLCARNRVEREGNTQYFGPGTRLTVL.